Here is one T cell receptor beta chain with its context. Antigen unknown. Pooling covered second doses at about 4 or about 12 weeks. V shed 0 bases and J 3 bases; nucleotides not matched to a gene: 2. This CDR3 region has 15 residues. CDR1 LGHDT and CDR2 YNNKEL come from the germline V gene (reference sequence). This specimen comes from a study of T cell responses to AZD1222 COVID-19 vaccine. Broader study findings: Regions left unmutated in variants are reportedly the target of nearly half of spike-specific TCRs. The donors showed a predominance of white British ancestry and of females, with possible underestimation of clonal diversity.

The repertoire was sequenced with immunoSEQ multiplex PCR; TCRdb's copy has only in-frame clones and lacks some. The sample includes fewer than 30,000 clones, around 87% of them seen just once. Here the sequenced sample was peripheral blood, taken 28 days after the second AZD1222 dose. This TCR was sampled from an adult who received the AZD1222 COVID-19 vaccine. V gene TRBV3-1 (or the pseudogene TRBV3-2) combines with J gene TRBJ2-7, with 10 positions matching TRBD2. The CDR3 is CASSQDSSGGYEQYF. The CDR3 region has the DNA TGTGCCAGCAGCCAAGATTCTAGCGGGGGCTACGAGCAGTACTTC.